A selection of T cell receptor beta chains follows, all from one sample in a study of T cells in Graves' hyperthyroidism and ophthalmopathy. TCRdb called the multiplex PCR reads again in MiXCR, with one record for every CDR3 protein. The sample carries some 350,000 distinct CDR3 sequences, roughly 19% recorded once. The sample was blood. All receptors derive from a woman between 18 and 29 years old with Graves' hyperthyroidism. Both conserved end residues are part of each CDR3. D genes are given only for firm matches. Where a row states a size, it is once, few, many or the class of an expanded clone; other rows omit it.

size,D,V,J,DNA,CDR3
many,TRBD1,TRBV19,TRBJ1-2,TGTGCCAGTAGTATCGTGGACAGGCTACTTAATGGCTACACCTTC,CASSIVDRLLNGYTF
many,-,TRBV9,TRBJ1-3,TGTGCCAGCAGCCGGGCGGGGATTGGAAACACCATATATTTT,CASSRAGIGNTIYF
-,TRBD1,TRBV3-1,TRBJ1-2,TGTGCCAGATTTGCCGGGACAGGGGTCGATGGCTACACCTTC,CARFAGTGVDGYTF
-,TRBD1,TRBV6-2/TRBV6-3,TRBJ1-1,TGTGCCAGCAGTTCCGACAGGGGGAGCGCTGAAGCTTTCTTT,CASSSDRGSAEAFF
many,-,TRBV6-5,TRBJ1-2,TGTGCCAGCAGTTACTCCAGGGATCTCGGAGGCTACACCTTC,CASSYSRDLGGYTF
many,TRBD1,TRBV3-1,TRBJ2-7,TGTGCCAGCAGCCAAGCCGGACAGGGCTACGAGCAGTACTTC,CASSQAGQGYEQYF
-,-,TRBV12-3/TRBV12-4,TRBJ1-2,TGTGCCAGCAGACGGGACGGATCTAACTATGGCTACACCTTC,CASRRDGSNYGYTF
many,-,TRBV6-1,TRBJ2-5,TGTGCCAGCAGTGCAGAAAGGTTAGAGACCCAGTACTTC,CASSAERLETQYF
many,-,TRBV12-3/TRBV12-4,TRBJ1-3,TGTGCCAGCAGTCTTGCTTTCAGGGGCTTAAGAAACACCATATATTTT,CASSLAFRGLRNTIYF
many,-,TRBV6-5,TRBJ1-5,TGTGCCACTGGGGACGGTAGCAATCAGCCCCAGCATTTT,CATGDGSNQPQHF
many,TRBD1,TRBV6-1,TRBJ2-7,TGTGCCAGCAGGAAAAACGACAGGGGGCTATACGAGCAGTACTTC,CASRKNDRGLYEQYF
many,TRBD1,TRBV7-8,TRBJ1-5,TGTGCCAGCAGCGGTTGGACAGGGCAGCCCCAGCATTTT,CASSGWTGQPQHF
many,-,TRBV6-1,TRBJ1-1,TGTGCCAGCACCCGGGGACACCTGAACACTGAAGCTTTCTTT,CASTRGHLNTEAFF
many,-,TRBV7-2,TRBJ2-7,TGTGCCAGCAGCTTAGGGGGGGAAAACGAGCAGTACTTC,CASSLGGENEQYF
-,-,TRBV20-1,TRBJ1-3,TGCAGTGCTAGCCCGGCCAGGGCCTCTGGAAACACCATATATTTT,CSASPARASGNTIYF
many,TRBD1,TRBV4-1,TRBJ1-3,TGCGCCAGCAGTTCGACAGGGGGCAGTGGAAACACCATATATTTT,CASSSTGGSGNTIYF
many,-,TRBV12-3/TRBV12-4,TRBJ1-3,TGTGCCAGCAGTTTTGAGGGCCGAAACACCATATATTTT,CASSFEGRNTIYF
many,TRBD1,TRBV12-3/TRBV12-4,TRBJ1-2,TGTGCCAGCCGTAGGGGGCAGGGGAACTATGGCTACACCTTC,CASRRGQGNYGYTF
many,TRBD1,TRBV20-1,TRBJ2-7,TGCAGTGCTAGCCCCGGGACAGGAGCCTACGAGCAGTACTTC,CSASPGTGAYEQYF
few,TRBD2,TRBV3-1,TRBJ2-5,TGTGCCAGCAGCCAACTAGCGGGGGGGCAGAGGGAGACCCAGTACTTC,CASSQLAGGQRETQYF
many,-,TRBV19,TRBJ1-2,TGTGCCAGTACGTCTCGCAGGGCCGATGGCTACACCTTC,CASTSRRADGYTF
many,-,TRBV20-1,TRBJ1-1,TGCAGTGCTAGTCAGGGACGGAACACTGAAGCTTTCTTT,CSASQGRNTEAFF
-,TRBD2,TRBV3-1,TRBJ2-7,TGTGCCAGCAGCCCCCAGACTAGCGGTCTTTCCTACGAGCAGTACTTC,CASSPQTSGLSYEQYF
many,-,TRBV18,TRBJ2-7,TGTGCCAGCTCAAAATCAAGGGCCTCCTCCTACGAGCAGTACTTC,CASSKSRASSYEQYF
many,-,TRBV4-1,TRBJ1-1,TGCGCCAGCAGCCAACCCGCTGGGCTCCACCCTGAAGCTTTCTTT,CASSQPAGLHPEAFF
many,TRBD2,TRBV5-1,TRBJ2-7,TGCGCCAGCAGCTTGAGGACTAGCTCCTACGAGCAGTACTTC,CASSLRTSSYEQYF
-,-,TRBV7-9,TRBJ2-7,TGTGCCAGCAGCCCCGGCCAACAGTCCTACGAGCAGTACTTC,CASSPGQQSYEQYF
many,-,TRBV24-1,TRBJ2-7,TGTGCCACCAGTGACTCCTGGCAGAGCGAGCAGTACTTC,CATSDSWQSEQYF
-,-,TRBV3-1,TRBJ2-7,TGTGCCAGCAGCCAAGAGTGCGAGCAGTACTTC,CASSQECEQYF
-,TRBD1,TRBV4-1,TRBJ2-2,TGCGCCAGCAGGACAGGGGAATACACCGGGGAGCTGTTTTTT,CASRTGEYTGELFF
many,-,TRBV9,TRBJ2-7,TGTGCCAGCAGCGTAACCCTAAGCTCCTACGAGCAGTACTTC,CASSVTLSSYEQYF
-,TRBD1,TRBV12-3/TRBV12-4,TRBJ1-2,TGTGCCAGCACCCAGGTTGCCAGGGGGTACGGCTACACCTTC,CASTQVARGYGYTF
many,-,TRBV29-1,TRBJ2-5,TGCAGCATAGCAGGGCACAGATTTCAAGAAGAGACCCAGTACTTC,CSIAGHRFQEETQYF
few,TRBD2,TRBV5-1,TRBJ2-7,TGCGCCAGCAGCGAGACTAGCGGGGCCTACGAGCAGTACTTC,CASSETSGAYEQYF
many,-,TRBV2,TRBJ1-5,TGTGCCAGCAGTCAACCAGTGGGGGTGGGGGGCCGCGGCAATCAGCCCCAGCATTTT,CASSQPVGVGGRGNQPQHF
many,TRBD1,TRBV2,TRBJ2-7,TGTGCCCGCGCCAGGGGGCTGAACCCCCACGAGCAGTACTTC,CARARGLNPHEQYF
many,TRBD1,TRBV4-1,TRBJ1-2,TGCGCCAGCAGCCAAGGGGACAGGGGGGGGACCTATGGCTACACCTTC,CASSQGDRGGTYGYTF
many,-,TRBV28,TRBJ2-7,TGTGCCAGCGGCCTCGGGGACCGCTTTGGCGAGCAGTACTTC,CASGLGDRFGEQYF
-,-,TRBV18,TRBJ1-3,TGTGCCAGCTCACCCCTAGGGGCCTCTGGAAACACCATATATTTT,CASSPLGASGNTIYF
many,TRBD2,TRBV20-1,TRBJ2-2,TGCAGTGCTAGGGTAGCGGGGGCCGTCACCGGGGAGCTGTTTTTT,CSARVAGAVTGELFF
many,-,TRBV5-1,TRBJ1-1,TGCGCCAGCAGTACCGGGGCCGCTGAAGCTTTCTTT,CASSTGAAEAFF
many,-,TRBV28,TRBJ2-7,TGTGCCAGCAGAACCCTCTACGAGCAGTACTTC,CASRTLYEQYF
many,-,TRBV10-2,TRBJ1-5,TGCGCCAGCAGTGAGTCGACAGAGGATCAGCCCCAGCATTTT,CASSESTEDQPQHF
few,TRBD1,TRBV6-2/TRBV6-3,TRBJ1-6,TGTGCCAGCAGAGAGACAGGGGGCGTCTCACCCCTCCACTTT,CASRETGGVSPLHF
many,-,TRBV12-3/TRBV12-4,TRBJ2-5,TGTGCCAGCAGGACCGGGACCCCGTGGGAGACCCAGTACTTC,CASRTGTPWETQYF
many,-,TRBV2,TRBJ1-1,TGTGCCAGCAGTGACCCGGCCCGGTTAATTAACACTGAAGCTTTCTTT,CASSDPARLINTEAFF
-,-,TRBV10-1,TRBJ2-7,TGCGCCAGCAGTGAGCGGAGCGTCTACGAGCAGTACTTT,CASSERSVYEQYF